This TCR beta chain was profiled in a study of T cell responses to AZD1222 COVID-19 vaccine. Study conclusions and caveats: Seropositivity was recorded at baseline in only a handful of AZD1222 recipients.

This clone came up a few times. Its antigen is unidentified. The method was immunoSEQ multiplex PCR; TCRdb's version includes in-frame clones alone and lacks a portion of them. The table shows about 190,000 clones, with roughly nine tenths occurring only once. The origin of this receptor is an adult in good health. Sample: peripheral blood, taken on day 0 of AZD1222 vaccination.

The CDR3 spells CASSEVGGQRSTYEQYF. CDR3 nucleotides: TGTGCCAGCAGTGAAGTCGGGGGGCAGCGTTCGACCTACGAGCAGTACTTC. The chain combines TRBV2 with TRBJ2-7; D might be TRBD2 (7 bases). Per germline, CDR1 SNHLY and CDR2 FYNNEI. Trimming left V 1 base short and J 2 bases short, with 18 bases between. The CDR3 length is 17 residues.